The clone carrying this TCR beta chain was recorded at least ten times. This record comes from a study of regulatory T cells in long-lasting Graves disease. Arm-PCR of CDR3 regions and iRepertoire HTBI primers were the basis on which TCR beta libraries were built. One entry per CDR3 protein results from TCRdb running MiXCR on the multiplex PCR reads. The sample has 400,000 to 500,000 distinct CDR3 sequences, about 15% seen once. Specified time point: newly diagnosed GD, antithyroid drugs for less than 3 months. The TCR library was prepared using RNA isolated from PBMCs. Germline assignment: CDR1 MDHEN and CDR2 SYDVKM. V lost 6 bases and J 2 bases, leaving 12 bases between the germline ends. The CDR3 extends over 14 amino acids. The sample was also linked to a second study, of T cells in Graves' hyperthyroidism and ophthalmopathy. Per that study: Graves' hyperthyroidism was deemed stable given no ophthalmopathy progression within 18 months. Classification by a 13 V-J model distinguished ophthalmopathy from stable hyperthyroidism.

This TCR was recovered from a woman aged 30 to 39 with Graves disease. J is TRBJ2-3 and V is TRBV28, with a weak D call TRBD2 (5 bases). Sequencing was performed on peripheral blood mononuclear cells (PBMCs), taken at new diagnosis, from a patient treated with antithyroid drugs. The DNA for the CDR3 is TGTGCCAGCAGCCCGACCGGGAACACAGATACGCAGTATTTT. This translates into CASSPTGNTDTQYF.